Each of the 3 T cell receptor beta chains below was sequenced from the same sample in a study of a mutant IDH1 vaccine in newly diagnosed glioma. Time point reported: week 35, safety follow-up. Vaccine doses each comprised 300 ug of mutant IDH1 20-mer peptide, with topical imiquimod. Antigens of these TCRs are unknown. Libraries were prepared by immunoSEQ multiplex PCR; TCRdb keeps only in-frame clonotypes and omits some of them. In the table there are 43,000 or so clones, approximately 92% of which are singletons. This material consisted of PBMCs, taken from a glioma patient whose treatment included an IDH1 peptide vaccine. These receptors all stem from a man aged 50 to 60 with glioma.

The chain carries TRBV9 and TRBJ2-7, with 7 nucleotides matching TRBD1. Germline V gene lookup returns CDR1 SGDLS and CDR2 YYNGEE. The J segment lost 3 bases and the V segment lost 3 bases, leaving 6 bases of the junction unmatched. This CDR3 has 14 amino acids. The CDR3 nucleotides are TGTGCCAGCAGCGACCGGGACAGCGTCTACGAGCAGTACTTC. This codes for CASSDRDSVYEQYF.

The rearrangement uses TRBV9 and TRBJ2-1, with D maybe TRBD2 (7 bases). The CDR3 totals 15 residues. CDR1 is SGDLS and CDR2 is YYNGEE in the germline V gene. V was clipped by 4 bases and J by 10 bases, with 21 bases between them. CDR3 residues: CASSSPVGGEEEQFF. The CDR3 nucleotides read TGTGCCAGCAGCTCCCCGGTAGGGGGGGAGGAGGAGCAGTTCTTC.

The chain joins TRBV27 to TRBJ1-1; D unclear. With 8 bases removed from V and 3 bases from J, the gap between germline ends came to 10 bases. Looked up from germline, CDR1 is MNHEY and CDR2 is SMNVEV (reference sequence). This CDR3 contains 12 residues. This CDR3 is CASGDADTEAFF. CDR3 nucleotides: TGTGCCAGCGGGGATGCGGACACTGAAGCTTTCTTT.